This is a list of T cell receptor beta chains from one sample in a study of blood T cells in healthy people across ages. TCRdb reprocessed the 5' RACE reads via MiXCR and lists one record per CDR3 protein. Among 980,000 or so distinct CDR3 sequences listed, around 48% were seen once. Sequencing input: blood. These receptors were taken from a man aged 25-45 years in good health. Each CDR3 is given with its conserved first and last residue. A D gene is named only where the DNA matches it firmly. The size of a clone is reported for some rows only, either as once, few or many, or as a class for expanded clones.

j_gene | d_gene | abundance | v_gene | CDR3aa | CDR3nt
TRBJ2-7 | NA | few | TRBV5-6 | CASSAIYEQYF | TGTGCCAGCAGCGCCATTTACGAGCAGTACTTC
TRBJ2-6 | NA | NA | TRBV28 | CASSLVGVGANVLTF | TGTGCCAGCAGTTTAGTAGGGGTCGGGGCCAACGTCCTGACTTTC
TRBJ1-3 | NA | NA | TRBV7-2 | CASSPDTVSGNTIYF | TGTGCCAGCAGCCCAGACACCGTCTCTGGAAACACCATATATTTT
TRBJ2-5 | TRBD2 | NA | TRBV12-3/TRBV12-4 | CASSPPGGTQETQYF | TGTGCCAGCAGTCCCCCGGGGGGGACCCAAGAGACCCAGTACTTC
TRBJ2-5 | NA | few | TRBV29-1 | CSVEQTKRGQYF | TGCAGCGTTGAACAGACAAAAAGGGGGCAGTACTTC
TRBJ2-1 | NA | NA | TRBV4-3 | CASSQDRYSDNEQFF | TGCGCCAGCAGCCAAGACAGGTACTCCGACAATGAGCAGTTCTTC
TRBJ1-1 | NA | few | TRBV12-3/TRBV12-4 | CASSFPGTGTEAFF | TGTGCCAGCAGCTTCCCGGGCACGGGCACTGAAGCTTTCTTT
TRBJ2-3 | NA | NA | TRBV4-1 | CASSQSAVGDTQYF | TGCGCCAGCAGCCAATCGGCCGTCGGAGATACGCAGTATTTT
TRBJ2-3 | NA | NA | TRBV20-1 | CSADRRRNTDMQYF | TGCAGTGCCGATCGGCGGCGTAACACAGATATGCAGTATTTT
TRBJ2-1 | NA | NA | TRBV15 | CATSRDPGGPYNEQFF | TGTGCCACCAGCAGAGATCCCGGGGGGCCCTACAATGAGCAGTTCTTC
TRBJ2-2 | TRBD1 | NA | TRBV5-6 | CASSLPGQGAVGELFF | TGTGCCAGCAGCCTACCGGGACAGGGGGCGGTCGGGGAGCTGTTTTTT